The clone carrying this T cell receptor beta chain showed up just once. Antigen unknown. The CDR3 extends over 13 amino acids. Trimming pared 2 bases from V and 1 base from J, leaving 5 bases between. Germline assignment: CDR1 SGHAT and CDR2 FQNNGV. Reverse transcription of all isolated RNA meant that expressed TCRB transcripts were sequenced. Libraries were prepared by immunoSEQ multiplex PCR; TCRdb keeps only in-frame clonotypes and omits some of them. The sample consists of almost 350,000 clones, approximately 10% of them appearing once. This specimen comes from a study of beta chain features in type 1 diabetes. Study context: Across every sample, about 100 million sorted cells were examined in total.

General study findings and limits: Junctions at VDJ sites from type 1 diabetes patients had fewer insertions and more deletions. Within each of all four CD4+ subsets, Type 1 diabetes patients had TCRB CDR3s that were moderately but significantly shorter. Possible PCR preference for shorter templates applied equally to patients and controls.

Naive, central memory, regulatory and stem cell-like memory cells within the CD4+ compartment were sorted using CD45RO/CCR7/CD25/CD127/CD95/CD27. The source material was central memory CD4+ T cells from blood. This receptor was taken from a man younger than 40 with type 1 diabetes. V and J are TRBV11-2 and TRBJ1-2; D is undetermined. The CDR3 DNA reads as TGTGCCAGCAGCTTAAGGAGTAACTATGGCTACACCTTC. Protein: CASSLRSNYGYTF.